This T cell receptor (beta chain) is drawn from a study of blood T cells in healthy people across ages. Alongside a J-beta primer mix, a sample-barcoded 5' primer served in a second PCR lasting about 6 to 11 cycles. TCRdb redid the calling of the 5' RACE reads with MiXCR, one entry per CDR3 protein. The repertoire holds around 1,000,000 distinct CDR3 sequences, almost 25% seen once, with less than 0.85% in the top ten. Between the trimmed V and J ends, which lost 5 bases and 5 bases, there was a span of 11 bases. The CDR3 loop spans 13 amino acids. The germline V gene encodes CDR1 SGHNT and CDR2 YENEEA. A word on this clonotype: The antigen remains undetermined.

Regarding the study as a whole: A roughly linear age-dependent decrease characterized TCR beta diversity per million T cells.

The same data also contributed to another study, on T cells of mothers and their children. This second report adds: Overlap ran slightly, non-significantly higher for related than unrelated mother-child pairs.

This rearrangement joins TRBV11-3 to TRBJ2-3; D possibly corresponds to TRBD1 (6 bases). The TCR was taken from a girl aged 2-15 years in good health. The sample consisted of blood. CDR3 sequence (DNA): TGTGCCAGCAGCCCACAGGGTGAAGATACGCAGTATTTT. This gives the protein CASSPQGEDTQYF.